This section outlines one T cell receptor beta chain sequence together with its context. Data came from immunoSEQ multiplex PCR; TCRdb stores just in-frame clones and leaves some out. The sample carries tens of thousands of clones, less than 95% recorded once. These data belong to a study of control samples from healthy donors and cancer patients. Trimming removed 4 bases at V and 5 bases at J, with 24 bases between. Germline-derived CDR1 and CDR2 are SGHRS and YFSETQ. The CDR3 totals 17 residues. Sequencing input: blood. This TCR was sampled from a man between 25 and 39 years old in good health. The V and J genes are TRBV5-1 and TRBJ1-2; a possible D gene is TRBD1 (5 bases). The CDR3 sequence is CASSPLTRTGEGYGYTF. The DNA for the CDR3 is TGCGCCAGCAGCCCACTGACCCGAACGGGGGAAGGGTATGGCTACACCTTC.